The next 21 T cell receptor beta chains were all read from a single sample in a study of T cells in Graves' hyperthyroidism and ophthalmopathy. RNA transcripts yielded amplified TCR beta CDR3 regions. An initial round of RT-PCR targeting the TCR CDR3 relied on the HTBI primer set. TCRdb passed the multiplex PCR reads through MiXCR, listing each CDR3 protein once. The sample includes about 640,000 distinct CDR3 sequences, roughly 20% of them seen just once. Sequencing used blood. The receptors come from a man aged 30 to 45 with Graves' ophthalmopathy.

The chain carries TRBV27 and TRBJ2-3; the D gene is possibly TRBD1 (6 bases). Germline loops: CDR1 MNHEY, CDR2 SMNVEV (reference sequence). Trimming pared 3 bases from V and 0 bases from J, leaving 13 bases between. This CDR3 region has 16 residues. The CDR3 here is CASSFLDRPSTDTQYF. DNA of the CDR3: TGTGCCAGCAGTTTTTTGGACAGACCTAGCACAGATACGCAGTATTTT.

This clonotype was recorded many times. The chain uses TRBV7-2 and TRBJ2-6, with D possibly called TRBD1 or TRBD2 (5 bases each). The CDR3 extends over 20 amino acids. Germline CDR1 is SGHTA and CDR2 is FQGNSA. V was cut by 6 bases and J by 0 bases, with 24 bases left in between. The CDR3, as DNA: TGTGCCAGCAGACCACATCACCGGGACCCTAAAAACTCTGGGGCCAACGTCCTGACTTTC. This gives the protein CASRPHHRDPKNSGANVLTF.

In this sample, this clonotype turned up many times. The V call is TRBV5-8, the J call TRBJ2-1; D call uncertain. V gave up 1 base and J gave up 5 bases, with 13 bases separating them. This CDR3 spans 15 amino acids. Germline CDR1 is SGHTS and CDR2 is YDEGEE. CDR3 nucleotide sequence: TGTGCCAGCAGCTTGTTCGCGGAAATCGACAATGAGCAGTTCTTC. It encodes CASSLFAEIDNEQFF.

The chain carries TRBV29-1 and TRBJ2-2; D perhaps matches TRBD2 (5 bases). Germline CDR1 and CDR2: SQVTM and ANQGSEA. Trimming left V 6 bases short and J 1 base short, with 18 bases between. The length of the CDR3 is 16 residues. CDR3 bases: TGCAGCGTCCTACCCCGGAGAAGCGGGAACACCGGGGAGCTGTTTTTT. Its protein product is CSVLPRRSGNTGELFF.

The V gene is TRBV29-1, the J gene TRBJ2-5; the match to TRBD1 covers 8 bases. CDR1 is SQVTM and CDR2 is ANQGSEA in the germline V gene. Trimming removed 4 bases from V and 5 bases from J; junction bases left unmatched: 9. This CDR3 region has 14 residues. CDR3 DNA sequence: TGCAGCGTTGGGGGGGCGGGACAGGCGGAGACCCAGTACTTC. It yields the protein CSVGGAGQAETQYF.

The chain couples TRBV28 to TRBJ2-7; 8 positions match TRBD1. In germline, CDR1 is MDHEN, CDR2 SYDVKM. V shed 2 bases, J shed 2 bases, and the junction held 8 bases outside the gene matches. This CDR3 region has 16 residues. CDR3 residues: CASSLGHRGSPYEQYF. CDR3 coding DNA: TGTGCCAGCAGTTTAGGTCACAGGGGGTCCCCCTACGAGCAGTACTTC.

This clonotype was detected only a few times. The chain recombines TRBV6-1 with TRBJ1-1; no clear D gene. Looked up from germline, CDR1 is MNHNS and CDR2 is SASEGT. Trimming took 7 bases from V and 1 from J, leaving 10 bases between them. This CDR3 is built from 13 residues. CDR3 coding DNA: TGTGCCAGCAACCGTGATTGGAACACTGAAGCTTTCTTT. It yields the protein CASNRDWNTEAFF.

In this sample, this clonotype turned up a few times. This sequence joins TRBV9 and TRBJ2-7; TRBD2 might be the D (5 bases). The CDR3 has 15 residues. Germline CDR1 SGDLS, CDR2 YYNGEE. With 0 bases removed from V and 2 bases from J, the gap between germline ends came to 12 bases. CDR3 bases: TGTGCCAGCAGCGTAGGAGCCAGCGGACCCTACGAGCAGTACTTC. The encoded protein is CASSVGASGPYEQYF.

This clonotype was detected a few times. The chain recombines TRBV12-3 or TRBV12-4 with TRBJ2-7; 7 bases match TRBD1. The ends lost 6 bases at V and 1 base at J; junction bases unmatched: 9. CDR3 length: 15 amino acids. Here the CDR3 DNA reads TGTGCCAGCAGCGGCCCGAGGACAGGTTCCTACGAGCAGTACTTC. It yields the protein CASSGPRTGSYEQYF.

This clonotype came up many times. The genes are TRBV30 and TRBJ2-3; D remains ambiguous. V lost 1 base and J lost 0, with 8 bases in between. Germline CDR1 and CDR2: GTSNPN and SVGIG (reference sequence). The CDR3 consists of 14 residues. The CDR3 loop reads CAWSGRISTDTQYF. In nucleotides, the CDR3 is TGTGCCTGGAGTGGGCGGATCAGCACAGATACGCAGTATTTT.

This clonotype was recorded many times. The chain couples TRBV11-2 to TRBJ2-7; D is possibly TRBD2 (5 bases). Per the germline V gene, CDR1 is SGHAT and CDR2 is FQNNGV. Deletions cut 5 bases from V and 2 bases from J, with 16 bases between. The CDR3 has 15 residues. CDR3 in amino acids: CASSVESSGAYEQYF. The CDR3 nucleotides read TGTGCCAGCAGCGTTGAAAGCAGCGGCGCCTACGAGCAGTACTTC.

This clonotype was detected many times. The chain recombines TRBV18 with TRBJ2-3; D gene ambiguous. V was trimmed by 3 bases and J by 6 bases, leaving 7 bases between them. Per germline, CDR1 KGHSH and CDR2 LQKENI. The CDR3 has 12 amino acids. The CDR3 DNA sequence: TGTGCCAGCTCACCCCTCTCGGATACGCAGTATTTT. As protein: CASSPLSDTQYF.

In this sample, this clonotype turned up many times. The chain employs TRBV30 and TRBJ1-5; weak D call: TRBD1 (6 bases). CDR3 length equals 13 residues. CDR1 and CDR2 (germline): GTSNPN, SVGIG (reference sequence). V lost 7 bases and J lost 0, with 10 bases in between. CDR3 sequence reads: CAFSGDSNQPQHF. The DNA of the CDR3 is TGTGCCTTCTCAGGGGATAGCAATCAGCCCCAGCATTTT.

In its sample, this clonotype was seen a few times. This chain connects TRBV28 to TRBJ1-4, with D maybe TRBD1 (6 bases). The CDR3 runs 17 residues. CDR1 is MDHEN, CDR2 SYDVKM, per germline. Trimming shortened V by 1 base and J by 4 bases, and 16 bases separated the two germline ends. For the CDR3, the DNA is TGTGCCAGCAGTTTATTTAGTTGGACAGAACTTAATGAAAAACTGTTTTTT. Translating it yields CASSLFSWTELNEKLFF.

This rearrangement joins TRBV6-4 to TRBJ1-1; D not certain. CDR1 MRHNA and CDR2 SNTAGT come from the germline V gene. The CDR3 length is 17 residues. V lost 2 bases, J lost 0 bases, and 16 bases lay in between. CDR3 coding DNA: TGTGCCAGCAGTGACCCTGGGTGGCAGGCGCTGAACACTGAAGCTTTCTTT. Translating it yields CASSDPGWQALNTEAFF.

A remark on this clonotype: Compared with germline, one end of the junction differs, possibly owing to a read error. The V call is TRBV7-2, the J call TRBJ2-2, with D maybe TRBD1 (5 bases). This CDR3 contains 15 residues. Germline loops: CDR1 SGHTA, CDR2 FQGNSA. This CDR3 is CASSLGAFASGELFF. The CDR3 DNA is TGTGCCAGCAGTTTAGGGGCCTTTGCCTCCGGGGAGCTGTTTTTT.

This chain joins TRBV7-6 and TRBJ2-5; 8 bases are a match to TRBD2. The V gene's germline CDR1 is SGHVS and CDR2 FNYEAQ. After removal of 1 base from V and 5 bases from J, the junction contained 6 bases not matched to a gene. This CDR3 has 15 residues. This CDR3 is CASSLDGLARETQYF. The DNA for the CDR3 is TGTGCCAGCAGCTTAGATGGACTAGCCAGGGAGACCCAGTACTTC.

In DNA form, the CDR3 reads TGTGCCTGGAATCGGGCAAGCACCGGGGAGCTGTTTTTT. It encodes CAWNRASTGELFF. The chain carries TRBV30 and TRBJ2-2, with D unclear. The CDR3 consists of 13 residues. In germline, CDR1 is GTSNPN, CDR2 SVGIG (reference sequence). V gave up 4 bases and J gave up 4 bases, with 10 bases separating them.

The genes are TRBV20-1 and TRBJ2-7; 7 bases match TRBD1. The germline CDR1 and CDR2 sequences are DFQATT and SNEGSKA (reference sequence). J gave up 0 bases and V 5 bases, and 4 bases lay outside the gene matches. The CDR3 consists of 13 residues. The DNA for the CDR3 is TGCAGTGCTCAGAGGGGGCACTCCTACGAGCAGTACTTC. Translation gives CSAQRGHSYEQYF.

V is TRBV28 and J is TRBJ2-7; 12 bases match TRBD2. CDR3 size: 17 residues. Germline loops: CDR1 MDHEN, CDR2 SYDVKM. Losses at the gene ends were 5 bases for V and 3 bases for J; bases not matched to a gene: 11. The DNA of the CDR3 is TGTGCCAGCAGTCTCTCGCTAGCGGGAGGGCAACTCTACGAGCAGTACTTC. This translates into CASSLSLAGGQLYEQYF.

At least ten counts were recorded for this clonotype. The chain joins TRBV29-1 to TRBJ1-1, with D tentatively TRBD1 (5 bases). V was clipped by 3 bases and J by 1 base, with 9 bases between them. Germline V gives CDR1 SQVTM, CDR2 ANQGSEA. This CDR3 contains 13 residues. The CDR3 here is CSVDAGWNTEAFF. In DNA form, the CDR3 reads TGCAGCGTTGACGCAGGGTGGAACACTGAAGCTTTCTTT.